The clone carrying this TCR beta chain was seen a few times. The antigen is unknown. This entry is derived from a study of shared clonotypes between healthy human individuals. Broader study findings: Among a handful of donors, about 5% of naive CD4 clonotypes were found in common. Clonotypes shared by all four donors outscored non-shared clonotypes in generation probability.

In the sorted-subset replicate PCRs, 200 ng DNA, 25,000 to 35,000 T cell genomes, was used. In the original processing: Sequence data from immunoSEQ were junction-only and lacked quality scores; consequently, filtering differed. Here immunoSEQ multiplex PCR was the method, and the copy in TCRdb shows in-frame clones only, minus some. V, J and clone size are those of that table, while D and trimming were read from the DNA. This sample yields roughly 1,100,000 clones, of which approximately 70% are seen a single time; approximately 1.5% belongs to the top ten. This CDR3 spans 14 amino acids. Trimming took 5 bases from V and 7 from J, leaving 12 bases between them. Per germline, CDR1 KGHSH and CDR2 LQKENI.

The chain couples TRBV18 to TRBJ1-6; no clear D. The sequence was collected from a young man in good health. The sample comprised memory CD4+ T cells sorted from blood. Subset defined: CD45RA-negative fraction. The CDR3 protein is CASSTSEGNSPLHF. The CDR3 DNA reads TGTGCCAGCTCAACCTCGGAGGGAAATTCACCCCTCCACTTT. Together with reference TRBV18 and TRBJ1-6, the CDR3 gives the full variable domain: NAGVMQNPRHLVRRRGQEARLRCSPMKGHSHVYWYRQLPEEGLKFMVYLQKENIIDESGMPKERFSAEFPKEGPSILRIQQVVRGDSAAYFCASSTSEGNSPLHFGNGTRLTVT.